The 24 T cell receptor beta chains in this list originate from one sample, sequenced in a study of early T cells in non-severe SARS-CoV-2 infection. TCRdb re-called the 5' RACE reads with MiXCR, one entry per CDR3 protein. The sample yields around 45,000 distinct CDR3 sequences, under 7.5% seen once. Sequenced: whole blood. These receptors were taken from an adult who was a healthcare worker with PCR-confirmed SARS-CoV-2 infection or an uninfected control (not recorded which).

This clonotype was detected a few times. This rearrangement joins TRBV29-1 to TRBJ2-3; no firm D call. The V end lost 6 bases, the J end lost 0 bases, and 13 bases lay between the germline ends. The germline V gene encodes CDR1 SQVTM and CDR2 ANQGSEA. CDR3 length: 14 amino acids. CDR3 DNA sequence: TGCAGCGTGGGATTGGGGTCTAGCACAGATACGCAGTATTTT. Translated: CSVGLGSSTDTQYF.

This clonotype turned up a few times. CDR3 in DNA: TGTGCCAGCAGGGCGCGTGTTAGGAGAGAGACCCAGTACTTC. Translating gives CASRARVRRETQYF. The chain is built from TRBV6-2 or TRBV6-3 and TRBJ2-5; no definite D call. CDR1 and CDR2 (germline): MNHEY, SVGEGT. V dropped 6 bases and J dropped 4 bases, with 15 bases sitting between them. The length of the CDR3 is 14 residues.

This clonotype came up many times. V and J are TRBV5-1 and TRBJ2-7; D possibly corresponds to TRBD2 (5 bases). Trimming took 4 bases from V and 5 from J, leaving 19 bases between them. This CDR3 spans 15 amino acids. Germline lookup yields CDR1 SGHRS and CDR2 YFSETQ. The CDR3 sequence: CASSPHSRVEHEQYF. In DNA form, the CDR3 reads TGCGCCAGCAGCCCCCATTCGCGGGTAGAGCACGAGCAGTACTTC.

This clonotype has just a few counts. The chain employs TRBV20-1 and TRBJ1-6, with D uncertain. V was cut by 5 bases and J by 0 bases, with 11 bases left in between. The CDR3 is 15 amino acids. The germline gives CDR1 DFQATT, CDR2 SNEGSKA (reference sequence). This chain's CDR3 is CSAEDRSSYNSPLHF. The CDR3 nucleotides are TGCAGTGCTGAGGACCGCAGCTCCTATAATTCACCCCTCCACTTT.

This clonotype was seen more than once but under ten times. The CDR3 DNA is TGTGCCATCAGGCCGGGACAGGCCTCCTACGAGCAGTACTTC. It codes for CAIRPGQASYEQYF. The chain recombines TRBV10-3 with TRBJ2-7; 8 nucleotides align to TRBD1. Germline lookup yields CDR1 ENHRY and CDR2 SYGVKD. Trimming cost V 6 bases and J 0 bases; bases outside gene matches: 4. The CDR3 is 14 amino acids.

The V call is TRBV29-1, the J call TRBJ2-1, with D hard to call. CDR3 size: 17 residues. Trimming took 1 base from V and 0 from J, leaving 16 bases between them. The germline V gene has CDR1 SQVTM and CDR2 ANQGSEA. The CDR3 loop reads CSVEGADRVASYNEQFF. CDR3 DNA: TGCAGCGTTGAAGGTGCGGATAGGGTTGCCTCCTACAATGAGCAGTTCTTC.

In its sample, this clonotype was seen a few times. J is TRBJ1-2 and V is TRBV18, with no clear D. Trimming took off 3 bases at V and 7 bases at J, with 6 bases between the two ends. Germline CDR1 KGHSH, CDR2 LQKENI. The CDR3 is 11 residues long. As DNA, the CDR3 is TGTGCCAGCTCACCGATGTTTGGCTACACCTTC. This encodes CASSPMFGYTF.

This clonotype was detected many times. This chain joins TRBV19 and TRBJ2-3, with TRBD1 matching 9 bases. J lost 2 bases, V lost 0 bases, and 3 bases had no gene match. From germline, CDR1 is LNHDA and CDR2 SQIVND (reference sequence). This CDR3 contains 16 residues. The CDR3 here is CASSIEGTGYTDTQYF. As DNA, the CDR3 is TGTGCCAGTAGTATAGAAGGGACAGGGTACACAGATACGCAGTATTTT.

This clonotype showed up many times. The chain has TRBV4-3 and TRBJ2-3; tentatively, D is TRBD2 (6 bases). Germline loops: CDR1 LGHNA, CDR2 YSLEER. Trimming pared 2 bases from V and 2 bases from J, leaving 17 bases between. This CDR3 has 17 amino acids. CDR3 sequence reads: CASSQSGRDSPTDTQYF. The CDR3, as DNA: TGCGCCAGCAGCCAAAGTGGACGGGACTCACCCACAGATACGCAGTATTTT.

The table lists this clonotype with many counts. The chain uses TRBV12-3 or TRBV12-4 and TRBJ2-3, with D possibly matching TRBD2 (5 bases). The CDR3 runs 17 residues. V was cut by 0 bases and J by 4 bases, with 17 bases left in between. CDR3 region: CASSLARVTLGADTQYF. Here the CDR3 DNA reads TGTGCCAGCAGTTTAGCGAGGGTAACTTTGGGCGCAGATACGCAGTATTTT.

V usage is TRBV19 and J usage is TRBJ1-6; D gene unclear. Germline CDR1 reads LNHDA; CDR2 reads SQIVND (reference sequence). The CDR3 is 13 amino acids. Trimming removed 1 base at V and 7 bases at J, with 5 bases between. The CDR3 bases are TGTGCCAGTAGTATAGGACGGAATTCACCCCTCCACTTT. Translation: CASSIGRNSPLHF.

This clonotype was recorded at least ten times. The rearrangement joins TRBV30 to TRBJ1-5, with D possibly TRBD1 on 5 matching bases. Germline CDR1 GTSNPN, CDR2 SVGIG (reference sequence). The CDR3 consists of 13 residues. Trimming removed 5 bases from V and 6 bases from J, with 14 bases in between. The CDR3 DNA reads as TGTGCCTGGGCTGAGGGGAGCCCTCAGCCCCAGCATTTT. Translated: CAWAEGSPQPQHF.

This clonotype turned up a few times. The V call is TRBV7-9, the J call TRBJ1-1, with no clear D. This CDR3 contains 13 residues. The ends were cut back, 1 base at V and 2 bases at J, with 5 bases in the middle. Germline V gives CDR1 SEHNR, CDR2 FQNEAQ (reference sequence). The CDR3 region is CASSLETNTEAFF. Written as DNA, the CDR3 is TGTGCCAGCAGCTTAGAAACCAACACTGAAGCTTTCTTT.

This clonotype has more than one count but fewer than ten. The chain links TRBV27 to TRBJ2-5, with TRBD1 as a possible D gene (5 bases). V lost 3 bases, J lost 2 bases, and 13 bases lay in between. The CDR3 loop spans 15 amino acids. The germline gives CDR1 MNHEY, CDR2 SMNVEV (reference sequence). CDR3 protein: CASSFSFNRQETQYF. CDR3 in DNA: TGTGCCAGCAGTTTCTCCTTCAACAGGCAAGAGACCCAGTACTTC.

The V call is TRBV21-1, the J call TRBJ2-7. TRBV21-1 is termed a pseudogene. The length of the CDR3 is 13 residues. The DNA of the CDR3 is TGTGCCAGGAGGCGGTTAATTTCTTACGAGCAGTACTTC. This encodes CARRRLISYEQYF.

This rearrangement joins TRBV24-1 to TRBJ1-2; TRBD1 matches 8 bases. V shed 4 bases, J shed 5 bases, and the junction held 5 bases outside the gene matches. In germline, CDR1 is KGHDR, CDR2 SFDVKD. CDR3 length: 14 residues. The CDR3 loop reads CATSDLDRVYGYTF. CDR3 nucleotide sequence: TGTGCCACCAGTGACCTGGACAGGGTATATGGCTACACCTTC.

This clonotype showed up just a few times. This chain uses TRBV12-3 or TRBV12-4 with TRBJ1-3; 11 bases are a match to TRBD1. J was trimmed by 3 bases and V by 6 bases; bases with no gene match: 1. The CDR3 has 14 residues. The CDR3 sequence: CASRGQGDGNTIYF. The CDR3 DNA sequence: TGTGCCAGCAGGGGACAGGGGGATGGAAACACCATATATTTT.

This clonotype was recorded many times. The V call is TRBV29-1, the J call TRBJ1-5; D is ambiguous. Germline assignment: CDR1 SQVTM and CDR2 ANQGSEA. The germline V and J ends were trimmed by 4 bases and 1 base, with 11 bases remaining between them. The CDR3 is 14 amino acids. The CDR3 bases are TGCAGCGTTGGGTGGGCAGGAAGCAATCAGCCCCAGCATTTT. Amino acids: CSVGWAGSNQPQHF. Full variable domain (missing parts from reference TRBV29-1 and TRBJ1-5): SAVISQKPSRDICQRGTSLTIQCQVDSQVTMMFWYRQQPGQSLTLIATANQGSEATYESGFVIDKFPISRPNLTFSTLTVSNMSPEDSSIYLCSVGWAGSNQPQHFGDGTRLSIL.

This clonotype was picked up many times. The V gene is TRBV10-3, the J gene TRBJ1-1; the D is unclear. There are 16 residues in the CDR3. With 0 bases removed from V and 1 base from J, the gap between germline ends came to 12 bases. Germline lookup yields CDR1 ENHRY and CDR2 SYGVKD. CDR3 bases: TGTGCCATCAGTGAGTCGAAGTCAGTAGCGAACACTGAAGCTTTCTTT. It specifies CAISESKSVANTEAFF.

V gene TRBV5-1 combines with J gene TRBJ2-7; 8 nucleotides align to TRBD1. The germline V gene has CDR1 SGHRS and CDR2 YFSETQ. The V gene end was trimmed by 5 bases and the J gene end by 4 bases; junction bases not matched to a gene: 2. CDR3 length: 12 residues. This CDR3 reads CASRDRVYEQYF. CDR3 bases: TGCGCCAGCAGGGACAGGGTTTACGAGCAGTACTTC.

This clonotype has more than one count but fewer than ten. The chain joins TRBV6-6 to TRBJ1-5; perhaps TRBD1 as D (6 bases). This CDR3 spans 15 amino acids. Between the trimmed V and J ends, which lost 2 bases and 5 bases, there was a span of 13 bases. Germline loops: CDR1 MNHNY, CDR2 SVGAGI (reference sequence). CDR3 bases: TGTGCCAGCAGTTACCCGACAGGCTGGGATCAGCCCCAGCATTTT. It specifies CASSYPTGWDQPQHF.

The CDR3 is CASSHPGVMNTEAFF. As DNA, the CDR3 is TGTGCCAGCAGCCATCCCGGGGTCATGAACACTGAAGCTTTCTTT. The V call is TRBV4-2, the J call TRBJ1-1; D remains ambiguous. V lost 3 bases to trimming and J lost 0 bases, with 11 bases between them. The CDR3 loop spans 15 amino acids. CDR1 and CDR2 (germline): LGHNA, YNFKEQ.

At least ten counts were recorded for this clonotype. The chain has TRBV20-1 and TRBJ2-7; 9 nucleotides line up with TRBD2. Per the germline V gene, CDR1 is DFQATT and CDR2 is SNEGSKA (reference sequence). V dropped 4 bases and J dropped 0; count of bases not matched to a gene: 7. The CDR3 extends over 15 amino acids. The CDR3 nucleotides are TGCAGTGCTACCCTTAGCGGGAGTAGCTCCTACGAGCAGTACTTC. Protein sequence: CSATLSGSSSYEQYF.

The chain employs TRBV7-6 and TRBJ2-1; 11 nucleotides match TRBD2. Germline V gives CDR1 SGHVS, CDR2 FNYEAQ. The J segment lost 14 bases and the V segment lost 5 bases, leaving 5 bases of the junction unmatched. The length of the CDR3 is 12 residues. The CDR3, as DNA: TGTGCCAGCAGCCATACTAGCGGGGGAGAGTTCTTC. It yields the protein CASSHTSGGEFF. Filled out from reference TRBV7-6 and TRBJ2-1, the complete variable domain reads GAGVSQSPRYKVTKRGQDVALRCDPISGHVSLYWYRQALGQGPEFLTYFNYEAQQDKSGLPNDRFSAERPEGSISTLTIQRTEQRDSAMYRCASSHTSGGEFFGPGTRLTVL.